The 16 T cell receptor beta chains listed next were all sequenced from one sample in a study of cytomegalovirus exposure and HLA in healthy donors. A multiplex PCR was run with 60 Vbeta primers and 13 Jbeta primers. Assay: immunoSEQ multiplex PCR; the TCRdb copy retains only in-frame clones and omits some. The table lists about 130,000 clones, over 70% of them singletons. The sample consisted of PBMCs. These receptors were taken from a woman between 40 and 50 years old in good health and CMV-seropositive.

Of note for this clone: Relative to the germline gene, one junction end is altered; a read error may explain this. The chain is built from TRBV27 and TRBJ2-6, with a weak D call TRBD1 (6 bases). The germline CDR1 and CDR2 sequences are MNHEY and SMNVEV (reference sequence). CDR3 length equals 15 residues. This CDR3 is CASSSRGSGANVLTF. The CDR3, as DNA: TGTGCCAGCAGTTCAAGGGGGTCTGGGGCCAACGTCCTAACTTTC.

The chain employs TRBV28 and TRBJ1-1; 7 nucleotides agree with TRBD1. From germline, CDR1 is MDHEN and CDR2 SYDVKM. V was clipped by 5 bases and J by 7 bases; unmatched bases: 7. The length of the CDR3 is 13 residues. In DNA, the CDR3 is TGTGCCAGCAGTCAGGACGACAGGGATGAAGCTTTCTTT. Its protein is CASSQDDRDEAFF.

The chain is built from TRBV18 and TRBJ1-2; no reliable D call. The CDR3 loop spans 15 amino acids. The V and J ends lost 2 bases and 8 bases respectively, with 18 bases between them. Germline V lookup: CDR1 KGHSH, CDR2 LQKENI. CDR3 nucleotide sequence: TGTGCCAGCTCACCAAACCCCCTCGGGGAGAGCGGCTACACCTTC. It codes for CASSPNPLGESGYTF.

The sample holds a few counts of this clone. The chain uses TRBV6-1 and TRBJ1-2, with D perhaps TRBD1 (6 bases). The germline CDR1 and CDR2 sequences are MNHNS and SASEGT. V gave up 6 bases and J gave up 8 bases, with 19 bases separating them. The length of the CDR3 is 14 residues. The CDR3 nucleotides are TGTGCCAGCAGCGTTGGGGGGGGCGTGGGCGGCTACACCTTC. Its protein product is CASSVGGGVGGYTF.

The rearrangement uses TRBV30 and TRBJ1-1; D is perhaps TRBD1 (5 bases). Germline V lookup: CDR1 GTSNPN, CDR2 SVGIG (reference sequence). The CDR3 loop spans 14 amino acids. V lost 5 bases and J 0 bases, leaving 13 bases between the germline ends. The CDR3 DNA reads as TGTGCCTGGCGGCCGGGGGGTATGAACACTGAAGCTTTCTTT. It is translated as CAWRPGGMNTEAFF.

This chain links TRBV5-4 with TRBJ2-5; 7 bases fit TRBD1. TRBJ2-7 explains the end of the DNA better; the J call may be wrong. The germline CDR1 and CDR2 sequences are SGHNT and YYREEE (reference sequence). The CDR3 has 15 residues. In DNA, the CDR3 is TGTGCCAGCAGCTTGGACAGGGGCCTTTTCTACGAGCAGTACTTC. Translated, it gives CASSLDRGLFYEQYF.

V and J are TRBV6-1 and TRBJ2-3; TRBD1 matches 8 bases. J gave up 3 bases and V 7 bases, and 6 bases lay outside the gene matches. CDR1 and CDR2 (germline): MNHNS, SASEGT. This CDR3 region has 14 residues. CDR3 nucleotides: TGTGCCAGCACCCTTCAGGGGGCTACAGATACGCAGTATTTT. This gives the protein CASTLQGATDTQYF.

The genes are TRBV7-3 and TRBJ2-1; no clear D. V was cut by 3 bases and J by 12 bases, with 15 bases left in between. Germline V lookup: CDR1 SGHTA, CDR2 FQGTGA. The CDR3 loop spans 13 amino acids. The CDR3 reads CASSFRSGDRQFF. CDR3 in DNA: TGTGCCAGCAGCTTTAGGTCGGGTGATAGGCAGTTCTTC. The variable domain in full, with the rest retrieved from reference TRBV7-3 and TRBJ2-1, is GAGVSQTPSNKVTEKGKYVELRCDPISGHTALYWYRQSLGQGPEFLIYFQGTGAADDSGLPNDRFFAVRPEGSVSTLKIQRTERGDSAVYLCASSFRSGDRQFFGPGTRLTVL.

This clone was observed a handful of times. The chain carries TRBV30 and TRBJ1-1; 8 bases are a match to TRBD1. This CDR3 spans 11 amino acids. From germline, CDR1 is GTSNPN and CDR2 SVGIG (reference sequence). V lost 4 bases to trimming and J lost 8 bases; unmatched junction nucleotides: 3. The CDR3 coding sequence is TGTGCCTGGACCAGGACAGGGGAAGCTTTCTTT. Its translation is CAWTRTGEAFF.

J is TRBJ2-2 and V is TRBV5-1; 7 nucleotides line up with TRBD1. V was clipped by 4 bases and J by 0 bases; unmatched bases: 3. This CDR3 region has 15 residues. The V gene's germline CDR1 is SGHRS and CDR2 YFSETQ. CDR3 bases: TGCGCCAGCAGCCTTGGGACAGCGAACACCGGGGAGCTGTTTTTT. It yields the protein CASSLGTANTGELFF.

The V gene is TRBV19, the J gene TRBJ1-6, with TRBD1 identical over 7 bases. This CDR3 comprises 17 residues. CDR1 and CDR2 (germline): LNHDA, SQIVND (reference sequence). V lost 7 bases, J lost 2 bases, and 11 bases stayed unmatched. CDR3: CASNPKGDRAYNSPLHF. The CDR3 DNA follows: TGTGCCAGTAATCCGAAGGGGGACAGAGCCTATAATTCACCCCTCCACTTT.

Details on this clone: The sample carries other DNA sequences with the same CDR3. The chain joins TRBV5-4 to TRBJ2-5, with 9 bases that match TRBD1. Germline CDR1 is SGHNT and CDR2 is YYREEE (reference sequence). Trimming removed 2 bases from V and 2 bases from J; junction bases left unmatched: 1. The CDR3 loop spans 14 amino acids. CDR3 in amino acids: CASSFGQGQETQYF. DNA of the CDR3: TGTGCCAGCAGCTTCGGACAGGGGCAAGAGACCCAGTACTTC.

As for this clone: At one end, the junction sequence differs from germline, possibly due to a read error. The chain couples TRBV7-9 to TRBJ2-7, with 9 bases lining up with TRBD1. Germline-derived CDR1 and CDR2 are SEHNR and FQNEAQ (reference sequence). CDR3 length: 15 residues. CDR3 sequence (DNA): TGTTCCAGCAGCTTAGATGGACAGGGGCACTACGAGCAGTACTTC. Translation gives CSSSLDGQGHYEQYF. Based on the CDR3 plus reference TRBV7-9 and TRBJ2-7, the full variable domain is DTGVSQNPRHKITKRGQNVTFRCDPISEHNRLYWYRQTLGQGPEFLTYFQNEAQLEKSRLLSDRFSAERPKGSFSTLEIQRTEQGDSAMYLCSSSLDGQGHYEQYFGPGTRLTVT.

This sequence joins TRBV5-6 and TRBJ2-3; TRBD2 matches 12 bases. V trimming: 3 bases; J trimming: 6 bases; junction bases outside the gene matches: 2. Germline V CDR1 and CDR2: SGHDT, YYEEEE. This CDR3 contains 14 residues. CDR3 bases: TGTGCCAGCAGCTGGACTAGCGGGGTCGATACGCAGTATTTT. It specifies CASSWTSGVDTQYF.

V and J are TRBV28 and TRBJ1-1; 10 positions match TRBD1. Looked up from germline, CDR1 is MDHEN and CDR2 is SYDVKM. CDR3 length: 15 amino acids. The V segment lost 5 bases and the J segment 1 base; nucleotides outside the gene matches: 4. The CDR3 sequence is CASSDRDRGNTEAFF. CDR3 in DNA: TGTGCCAGCAGTGACCGGGACAGGGGGAACACTGAAGCTTTCTTT.

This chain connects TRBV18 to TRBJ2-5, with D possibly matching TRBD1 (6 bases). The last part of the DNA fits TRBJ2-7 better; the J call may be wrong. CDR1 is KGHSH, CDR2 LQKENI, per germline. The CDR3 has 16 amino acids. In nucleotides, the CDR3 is TGTGCCAGCTCACCACCGTTGACAGGTGCCCCCTACGAGCAGTACTTC. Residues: CASSPPLTGAPYEQYF.